The T cell receptor beta chain described here comes from a study of blood T cell repertoires in COVID-19. On the study more broadly: The analysed material was cDNA or gDNA that came from T cells, B-cell-depleted T cells, or PBMCs.

Assay used: immunoSEQ multiplex PCR; TCRdb lists only in-frame clones, some missing. This table holds roughly 380,000 clones, more than 70% found once. Germline CDR1 MGHDK, CDR2 SYGVNS. This CDR3 spans 15 amino acids. The V gene end was trimmed by 3 bases and the J gene end by 0 bases; junction bases not matched to a gene: 3. The age range of participants was 18 to 89 years, with residence in around 22 US areas. This TCR derives from a man aged 25 to 40 who had recovered from COVID-19. The V gene is TRBV25-1, the J gene TRBJ1-2, with 8 nucleotides matching TRBD1. Sequencing was performed on PBMCs or T cells enriched from blood (not recorded which). The CDR3 protein is CASSEGQEANYGYTF. In nucleotides, the CDR3 is TGTGCCAGCAGTGAGGGACAGGAGGCTAACTATGGCTACACCTTC.